This T cell receptor (beta chain) is drawn from a study of blood T cell repertoires in COVID-19. Study details: T cells, B-cell-depleted T cells, or PBMCs supplied cDNA or gDNA.

The V and J ends lost 6 bases and 0 bases respectively, with 6 bases between them. There are 13 residues in the CDR3. Germline V gene sequence: CDR1 MNHNY, CDR2 SVGAGI (reference sequence). The table lists this clone with a few counts. Some clones are missing from TCRdb's copy, which holds only in-frame ones; the method was immunoSEQ multiplex PCR. This sample has 72,000 or so clones; 75% to 90% occur once, and the top ten carry about 40%. The sequence derives from a woman of 80 years or more with active or convalescent COVID-19. Input material: peripheral blood. The chain combines TRBV6-6 with TRBJ1-5, with D unresolved. Here the CDR3 DNA reads TGTGCCAGCAGGCTAGATAGCAATCAGCCCCAGCATTTT. Amino acid sequence: CASRLDSNQPQHF.